This entry lists 23 T cell receptor beta chains sequenced from one sample in a study of cytomegalovirus exposure and HLA in healthy donors. Primers: 60 Vbeta forward and 13 Jbeta reverse. TCRdb keeps only in-frame clones here, not all; method: immunoSEQ multiplex PCR. The table includes roughly 190,000 clones, approximately 80% detected once. Sequencing was carried out using PBMCs. The origin of the receptors is a woman between 45 and 65 years old in good health and CMV-seropositive.

The rearrangement joins TRBV9 to TRBJ1-1; D perhaps matches TRBD1 (5 bases). This CDR3 region has 15 residues. The germline gives CDR1 SGDLS, CDR2 YYNGEE. Trimming took off 0 bases at V and 6 bases at J, with 15 bases between the two ends. The CDR3 sequence: CASSVAGHFSSEAFF. CDR3 in DNA: TGTGCCAGCAGCGTAGCCGGACATTTCTCGTCTGAAGCTTTCTTT.

Note on this clone: Its ends do not fully match the called genes, so a read error is possible. This chain links TRBV18 with TRBJ2-1, with 12 bases aligning to TRBD1. The CDR3 runs 15 residues. Germline loops: CDR1 KGHSH, CDR2 LQKENI. Here the CDR3 DNA reads TGTGCCAGCTCATCACCGGGACAGGGGGCCTATGAGCAGTTCTTC. This translates into CASSSPGQGAYEQFF.

The V and J genes are TRBV7-3 and TRBJ1-5, with no clear D. The CDR3 is made up of 13 amino acids. CDR1 is SGHTA and CDR2 is FQGTGA in the germline V gene. Trimming pared 3 bases from V and 3 bases from J, leaving 6 bases between. CDR3 sequence (DNA): TGTGCCAGCAGCTTTACATTCAATCAGCCCCAGCATTTT. Translated, it gives CASSFTFNQPQHF.

The V gene is TRBV6-1, the J gene TRBJ1-2; 9 bases line up with TRBD1. Germline CDR1 MNHNS, CDR2 SASEGT. CDR3 size: 15 residues. Trimming removed 3 bases from V and 11 bases from J; junction bases left unmatched: 13. As DNA, the CDR3 is TGTGCCAGCAGTGAGCCGGGACAGGGCTCAAAATCTTACACCTTC. The encoded protein is CASSEPGQGSKSYTF.

The rearrangement links TRBV25-1 to TRBJ2-1; D unclear. Trimming left V 7 bases short and J 4 bases short, with 5 bases between. Germline-derived CDR1 and CDR2 are MGHDK and SYGVNS. CDR3 length equals 11 residues. The CDR3 protein is CASTRYNEQFF. DNA for the CDR3: TGTGCCAGCACCAGGTACAATGAGCAGTTCTTC.

CDR3 loop: CASSGGSTDTQYF. DNA of the CDR3: TGTGCCAGCAGTGGCGGGAGCACAGATACGCAGTATTTT. The rearrangement uses TRBV6-6 and TRBJ2-3, with D possibly TRBD2 on 5 matching bases. CDR3 length equals 13 residues. Germline CDR1 reads MNHNY; CDR2 reads SVGAGI (reference sequence). Trimming took off 5 bases at V and 0 bases at J, with 6 bases between the two ends.

The V gene is TRBV15, the J gene TRBJ2-7, with D perhaps TRBD2 (6 bases). The CDR3 has 16 amino acids. CDR1 and CDR2 from the germline V gene are LNHNV and YYDKDF (reference sequence). V was pared by 5 bases and J by 5 bases, with 22 bases between. CDR3 sequence reads: CATSAGGGSRGNEQYF. In DNA, the CDR3 is TGTGCCACCAGCGCGGGTGGAGGGAGTAGGGGAAACGAGCAGTACTTC.

The rearrangement joins TRBV12-5 to TRBJ1-5; unclear D gene. CDR3 size: 13 residues. V dropped 8 bases and J dropped 0 bases, with 8 bases sitting between them. CDR1 and CDR2 (germline): LGHNT, FRNRAP. CDR3 protein: CASSAFSNQPQHF. The DNA of the CDR3 is TGTGCTAGTTCAGCGTTTAGCAATCAGCCCCAGCATTTT.

V is TRBV6-5 and J is TRBJ2-6, with D maybe TRBD2 (5 bases). The CDR3 sequence is 15 residues long. V was shortened by 2 bases and J by 4 bases, with 9 bases between the two germline ends. Germline loops: CDR1 MNHEY, CDR2 SVGAGI. The CDR3 here is CASSYDSGGANVLTF. The CDR3 nucleotides read TGTGCCAGCAGTTACGATTCGGGGGGGGCCAACGTCCTGACTTTC.

CDR3 coding DNA: TGTGCCTGGAGTCGTACAGACGCTAACTATGGCTACACCTTC. It specifies CAWSRTDANYGYTF. The chain joins TRBV30 to TRBJ1-2; D is undetermined. Germline assignment: CDR1 GTSNPN and CDR2 SVGIG (reference sequence). V lost 2 bases and J lost 0, with 10 bases in between. The CDR3 length is 14 residues.

This chain uses TRBV7-3 with TRBJ2-3, with TRBD2 matching over 12 bases. The CDR3 has 18 residues. Germline V gene sequence: CDR1 SGHTA, CDR2 FQGTGA. Germline trimming cut 5 bases from V and 1 base from J; bases unmatched to any gene: 10. CDR3 bases: TGTGCCAGCAGCCCCCCTAGCGGGGGGGGGCGAGGCACAGATACGCAGTATTTT. Translation gives CASSPPSGGGRGTDTQYF.

This sequence joins TRBV2 and TRBJ2-2; no clear D gene. The CDR3 is 13 residues long. Germline V gives CDR1 SNHLY, CDR2 FYNNEI. V gave up 5 bases and J gave up 0 bases, with 4 bases separating them. As DNA, the CDR3 is TGTGCCAGCAGTCGTACGAACACCGGGGAGCTGTTTTTT. Amino acids: CASSRTNTGELFF.

This chain uses TRBV5-1 with TRBJ2-7; weak D call: TRBD2 (5 bases). The CDR3 is made up of 15 amino acids. The V end lost 1 base, the J end lost 2 bases, and 13 bases lay between the germline ends. Germline V gene sequence: CDR1 SGHRS, CDR2 YFSETQ. Here the CDR3 DNA reads TGCGCCAGCAGCTTGTTGGAGCCGGGGACCTACGAGCAGTACTTC. Encoded protein: CASSLLEPGTYEQYF.

This chain joins TRBV28 and TRBJ2-2; 8 bases agree with TRBD2. The CDR3 consists of 16 residues. Germline lookup yields CDR1 MDHEN and CDR2 SYDVKM. With 5 bases clipped from V and 2 bases from J, the junction kept 7 bases outside the gene matches. The CDR3 DNA is TGTGCCAGCAGTCCAGCGGGGGCCTCTAACACCGGGGAGCTGTTTTTT. Translated: CASSPAGASNTGELFF.

This CDR3 is CASGRDRVGEQYF. The CDR3 DNA follows: TGTGCCAGCGGCCGGGACAGGGTGGGAGAGCAGTACTTC. The J gene is TRBJ2-7, the V gene TRBV2; TRBD1 matches at 9 bases. Germline V CDR1 and CDR2: SNHLY, FYNNEI. The V segment lost 8 bases and the J segment 7 bases; nucleotides outside the gene matches: 9. The length of the CDR3 is 13 residues.

The chain uses TRBV4-2 and TRBJ1-4; D call uncertain. Germline CDR1 is LGHNA and CDR2 is YNFKEQ. With 0 bases removed from V and 4 bases from J, the gap between germline ends came to 12 bases. This CDR3 comprises 16 residues. The CDR3 loop is CASSQELSLSNEKLFF. The DNA of the CDR3 is TGTGCCAGCAGCCAAGAGCTCTCCCTAAGTAATGAAAAACTGTTTTTT.

About this clone itself: An end of the junction does not agree with germline; a read error may underlie this. The V gene is TRBV19, the J gene TRBJ1-5, with 8 bases fitting TRBD1. This CDR3 contains 15 residues. Per germline, CDR1 LNHDA and CDR2 SQIVND (reference sequence). The CDR3 DNA is TGTGCCAGTAGTAAGGACAGGGTAGGTAATCGGCCCCAGCATTTT. Protein: CASSKDRVGNRPQHF.

This sequence joins TRBV9 and TRBJ1-1; possible D gene TRBD1, 6 bases. CDR1 SGDLS and CDR2 YYNGEE come from the germline V gene. The CDR3 extends over 13 amino acids. V lost 2 bases to trimming and J lost 7 bases, with 12 bases between them. CDR3 protein: CASSVGGGGEAFF. CDR3 in DNA: TGTGCCAGCAGCGTTGGAGGGGGGGGTGAAGCTTTCTTT.

This chain links TRBV18 with TRBJ2-3; D ambiguous. The CDR3 is 12 amino acids. CDR1 is KGHSH, CDR2 LQKENI, per germline. V was trimmed by 6 bases and J by 6 bases, leaving 10 bases between them. The chain's CDR3 is CASSPKEDTQYF. In DNA, the CDR3 is TGTGCCAGCTCTCCTAAAGAGGATACGCAGTATTTT.

The chain has TRBV7-9 and TRBJ2-2; TRBD2 matches 9 bases. The CDR3 loop spans 15 amino acids. J was trimmed by 4 bases and V by 5 bases; bases with no gene match: 5. Germline loops: CDR1 SEHNR, CDR2 FQNEAQ (reference sequence). The CDR3 nucleotides read TGTGCCAGCAGCCCAGCGGGGGGCCGCACCGGGGAGCTGTTTTTT. Amino acids: CASSPAGGRTGELFF.

V usage is TRBV23-1 and J usage is TRBJ2-7; the D gene is possibly TRBD2 (5 bases). TRBV23-1 is assigned to the ORF class and has an uncertain function. Trimming took 0 bases from V and 6 from J, leaving 12 bases between them. The CDR3 length is 14 residues. The CDR3 sequence is CASSQSGVACEQYF. The DNA of the CDR3 is TGCGCCAGCAGTCAATCCGGGGTGGCGTGCGAGCAGTACTTC.

V usage is TRBV4-1 and J usage is TRBJ2-5; 10 bases fit TRBD2. Germline CDR1 MGHRA, CDR2 YSYEKL. J gave up 2 bases and V 5 bases, and 5 bases lay outside the gene matches. The CDR3 contains 15 residues. In DNA, the CDR3 is TGCGCCAGCAGCAGCGGGGGGGCCCTGCAAGAGACCCAGTACTTC. This gives the protein CASSSGGALQETQYF.

This clone has just one count. This sequence joins TRBV14 and TRBJ2-2; D is perhaps TRBD2 (6 bases). The germline CDR1 and CDR2 sequences are SGHDN and FVKESK. CDR3 length: 16 residues. V shed 5 bases and J shed 4 bases, with 17 bases lying between them. This CDR3 is CASSTWGTGSTGELFF. The CDR3 DNA reads TGTGCCAGCAGCACGTGGGGGACTGGAAGCACCGGGGAGCTGTTTTTT.